Listed below are T cell receptor beta chains from one sample, sequenced in a study of long-term antiretroviral therapy in people with HIV. The data were produced by immunoSEQ multiplex PCR, yet TCRdb's version contains in-frame clones alone and is incomplete. The sample lists 15,000 or so clones; roughly 84% were seen once. Source: unsorted PBMCs, taken 0.4 years after starting antiretroviral therapy. Receptors originate from a man younger than 45 with HIV. CDR3s include the opening cysteine and the closing phenylalanine or tryptophan. Fields, in order: V gene, J gene, D gene, clone size, CDR3 protein, CDR3 DNA. The D gene is left open where the match is weak. A row's size may be missing; if present it is once, few, many or a size class.

TRBV7-8	TRBJ2-7	.	.	CASSLVGYEQYF	TGTGCCAGCAGCTTAGTAGGCTACGAGCAGTACTTC
TRBV28	TRBJ2-1	TRBD2	.	CASSPEGGLGGEQFF	TGTGCCAGCAGTCCCGAGGGGGGACTAGGGGGTGAGCAGTTCTTC
TRBV11-2	TRBJ2-2	.	.	CASSLAGPNTGELFF	TGTGCCAGCAGCTTAGCGGGACCAAACACCGGGGAGCTGTTTTTT
TRBV6-5	TRBJ1-2	.	.	CASSYSNGDGYTF	TGTGCCAGCAGTTACTCGAACGGGGATGGCTACACCTTC
TRBV21-1	TRBJ2-2	.	once	CASSKAPGRGTASNTGELFF	TGTGCCAGCAGCAAAGCACCGGGGAGGGGGACTGCATCGAACACCGGGGAGCTGTTTTTT
TRBV7-2	TRBJ1-5	.	once	CASSLASLGPQHF	TGTGCCAGCAGCTTAGCGTCACTGGGTCCCCAGCATTTT
TRBV7-2	TRBJ2-7	TRBD1	.	CASSPGTGGFDEQYF	TGTGCCAGCAGCCCAGGGACAGGGGGCTTCGACGAGCAGTACTTC
TRBV5-4	TRBJ2-5	.	.	CASGSAPYESQETQYF	TGTGCCAGCGGTTCAGCCCCATATGAATCCCAAGAGACCCAGTACTTC
TRBV2	TRBJ1-5	.	.	CASTQENGQPQHF	TGTGCCAGCACACAGGAAAACGGTCAGCCCCAGCATTTT
TRBV10-1	TRBJ2-7	.	once	CASSFESGREQYF	TGCGCCAGCAGTTTTGAGTCAGGGCGCGAGCAGTACTTC
TRBV21-1	TRBJ1-5	.	few	CASSKALAGQDPQHF	TGTGCCAGCAGCAAAGCGCTCGCAGGGCAGGACCCCCAGCATTTT
TRBV11-3	TRBJ2-1	.	.	CASRPRDKYNEQFF	TGTGCCAGCAGGCCAAGGGACAAGTACAATGAGCAGTTCTTC
TRBV6-5	TRBJ2-7	.	.	CASSYVPTYEQYF	TGTGCCAGCAGTTACGTTCCTACCTACGAGCAGTACTTC
TRBV10-3	TRBJ2-2	.	.	CAISVAKERGDSNTGELFF	TGTGCCATCAGTGTGGCGAAAGAGCGTGGGGACTCGAACACCGGGGAGCTGTTTTTT
TRBV30	TRBJ2-7	.	few	CAWTLGLPTNEQYF	TGTGCCTGGACCCTAGGGCTACCCACCAACGAGCAGTACTTC
TRBV7-9	TRBJ2-5	.	.	CASSLEASSWGNQYF	TGTGCCAGCAGCTTAGAAGCCAGCAGCTGGGGGAACCAGTACTTC
TRBV7-9	TRBJ1-2	.	.	CASDGAMGGLKDGYTF	TGTGCCAGCGACGGGGCGATGGGCGGCCTTAAAGATGGCTACACCTTC
TRBV7-9	TRBJ1-2	.	.	CASSLWRTSSEVNYGYTF	TGTGCCAGCAGCCTGTGGCGGACCTCTTCCGAAGTGAACTATGGCTACACCTTC
TRBV30	TRBJ1-4	.	few	CACEHEKLFF	TGTGCCTGTGAACATGAAAAACTGTTTTTT
TRBV9	TRBJ2-7	.	.	CASSVTGNSYEQYF	TGTGCCAGCAGCGTAACTGGAAACTCCTACGAGCAGTACTTC
TRBV5-5	TRBJ2-5	.	.	CASSPGRGFQETQYF	TGTGCCAGCAGCCCCGGCAGGGGTTTCCAAGAGACCCAGTACTTC
TRBV6-4	TRBJ2-6	.	.	CASSDSGTSGANVLTF	TGTGCCAGCAGTGACTCAGGGACATCTGGGGCCAACGTCCTGACTTTC
TRBV4-2	TRBJ2-7	.	.	CASSHVPLTGSSYEQYF	TGTGCCAGCAGCCATGTCCCCCTAACAGGGAGCTCCTACGAGCAGTACTTC
TRBV6-6	TRBJ2-7	TRBD1	.	CASNRGGDEQYF	TGTGCCAGCAACCGAGGGGGCGACGAGCAGTACTTC
TRBV27	TRBJ2-7	.	.	CASSLKGPTYEQYF	TGTGCCAGCAGTTTAAAGGGACCCACCTACGAGCAGTACTTC
TRBV6-5	TRBJ2-7	.	.	CASSLAAGSHEQYF	TGTGCCAGCAGTTTGGCGGCGGGTTCTCACGAGCAGTACTTC
TRBV15	TRBJ2-2	TRBD1	.	CATSREFPWSQGATGELFF	TGTGCCACCAGCAGAGAATTCCCCTGGTCCCAGGGGGCGACCGGGGAGCTGTTTTTT
TRBV18	TRBJ1-1	TRBD1	.	CASSPETGRDTEAFF	TGTGCCAGCTCACCTGAGACAGGGCGGGACACTGAAGCTTTCTTT
TRBV27	TRBJ2-2	.	.	CASSLQGSTGELFF	TGTGCCAGCAGTTTACAGGGGAGCACCGGGGAGCTGTTTTTT
TRBV21-1	TRBJ2-2	.	.	CANPAGGAPGGELFF	TGTGCCAACCCAGCGGGGGGGGCCCCCGGCGGGGAGCTGTTTTTT
TRBV5-6	TRBJ1-1	TRBD1	.	CASSLGQETEAFF	TGTGCCAGCAGCTTAGGACAGGAAACTGAAGCTTTCTTT
TRBV5-1	TRBJ2-1	.	.	CASGLSSYNEQFF	TGCGCCAGCGGACTAAGCTCCTACAATGAGCAGTTCTTC
TRBV29-1	TRBJ2-3	.	.	CSVVEISTDTQYF	TGCAGCGTTGTCGAGATCTCCACAGATACGCAGTATTTT
TRBV11-2	TRBJ1-2	TRBD1	.	CASSLRQGGPYGYTF	TGTGCCAGCAGCCTGAGACAGGGGGGACCCTATGGCTACACCTTC
TRBV4-3	TRBJ1-1	.	.	CASSQDVIGASTEAFF	TGCGCCAGCAGCCAAGACGTAATAGGGGCGAGCACTGAAGCTTTCTTT
TRBV5-1	TRBJ2-5	TRBD2	.	CASRLAGGEETQYF	TGCGCCAGCAGACTAGCGGGGGGGGAAGAGACCCAGTACTTC
TRBV6-4	TRBJ2-3	.	once	CASSVRRDTDTQYF	TGTGCCAGCAGTGTCCGGCGGGACACAGATACGCAGTATTTT
TRBV6-4	TRBJ1-5	TRBD1	.	CARARADRGGHQPQHF	TGTGCCAGAGCGCGAGCTGACAGGGGAGGCCATCAGCCCCAGCATTTT
TRBV9	TRBJ2-3	.	.	CASSGGTGSTDTQYF	TGTGCCAGCAGCGGAGGGACGGGGAGCACAGATACGCAGTATTTT
TRBV19	TRBJ1-4	.	.	CASSTRDGVSEKLFF	TGTGCCAGTAGTACCCGGGACGGCGTTAGTGAAAAACTGTTTTTT
TRBV28	TRBJ2-2	TRBD1	.	CASSTPGQGSGELFF	TGTGCCAGCAGCACACCGGGACAGGGTTCCGGGGAGCTGTTTTTT
TRBV2	TRBJ2-2	.	.	CASSWGDTGELFF	TGTGCCAGCAGTTGGGGGGACACCGGGGAGCTGTTTTTT
TRBV19	TRBJ2-3	.	.	CASSIGGIVETDTQYF	TGTGCCAGTAGTATAGGAGGAATTGTTGAGACAGATACGCAGTATTTT
TRBV11-3	TRBJ2-1	.	.	CASSSERTSYNEQFF	TGTGCCAGCAGCTCTGAGCGGACCTCCTACAATGAGCAGTTCTTC
TRBV2	TRBJ2-7	.	.	CASQRWGPSYEQYF	TGTGCCAGCCAGCGATGGGGGCCCTCCTACGAGCAGTACTTC
TRBV10-3	TRBJ2-7	TRBD1	.	CASGQGGLSYEQYF	TGTGCCAGCGGACAGGGGGGCCTCTCCTACGAGCAGTACTTC
TRBV10-1	TRBJ2-2	.	few	CASSESGVVNTGELFF	TGCGCCAGCAGTGAGTCGGGGGTCGTGAACACCGGGGAGCTGTTTTTT
TRBV30	TRBJ1-2	.	.	CAWSDWESGYTF	TGTGCCTGGAGTGACTGGGAGTCTGGCTACACCTTC
TRBV30	TRBJ2-5	TRBD2	.	CAWRGGLAEETQYF	TGTGCCTGGAGGGGGGGACTAGCGGAAGAGACCCAGTACTTC
TRBV27	TRBJ1-2	TRBD1	few	CASSWGGQGVNGYTF	TGTGCCAGCAGCTGGGGTGGACAGGGAGTAAATGGCTACACCTTC
TRBV19	TRBJ1-6	TRBD1	.	CASSAGQGANSPLHF	TGTGCCAGTAGTGCCGGACAGGGGGCTAATTCACCCCTCCACTTT
TRBV10-3	TRBJ1-2	TRBD1	.	CAMQGGMNYGYTF	TGTGCCATGCAGGGGGGAATGAACTATGGCTACACCTTC
TRBV6-5	TRBJ1-2	.	.	CASRRDTGRVYGYTF	TGTGCCAGCAGGCGGGACACGGGGCGGGTATATGGCTACACCTTC
TRBV28	TRBJ1-2	.	.	CASSSSPLNYGYTF	TGTGCCAGCAGTTCGTCTCCCCTTAACTATGGCTACACCTTC
TRBV18	TRBJ2-7	TRBD1	few	CASSPLLLRGLEQYF	TGTGCCAGCTCACCACTTTTACTCAGGGGGCTCGAGCAGTACTTC
TRBV5-1	TRBJ1-5	.	.	CASSQDSNQPQHF	TGCGCCAGCAGCCAGGACTCAAATCAGCCCCAGCATTTT
TRBV13	TRBJ2-2	.	.	CASSDIRGSGELFF	TGTGCCAGCAGCGATATCCGGGGGTCCGGGGAGCTGTTTTTT